What follows are 17 T cell receptor beta chains derived from one specimen sequenced in a study of blood T cell repertoires in COVID-19. Produced via immunoSEQ multiplex PCR; TCRdb's table is partial and in-frame only. The sample lists about 69,000 clones; 65% to 90% were seen once. The sample was peripheral blood. These receptors were taken from a man older than 75 with acute or convalescent COVID-19.

This sequence joins TRBV2 and TRBJ1-2; D uncertain. There are 11 residues in the CDR3. The germline V gene encodes CDR1 SNHLY and CDR2 FYNNEI. V was shortened by 4 bases and J by 8 bases, with 8 bases between the two germline ends. CDR3 nucleotides: TGTGCCAGCAGTGTTTCTAGCGGCTACACCTTC. It specifies CASSVSSGYTF.

The CDR3 region is CASSFSGTGEAGELFF. The CDR3 coding sequence is TGTGCCAGCAGCTTCTCCGGGACAGGGGAAGCCGGGGAGCTGTTTTTT. V usage is TRBV7-6 and J usage is TRBJ2-2, with 10 nucleotides matching TRBD1. The CDR3 has 16 residues. Per the germline V gene, CDR1 is SGHVS and CDR2 is FNYEAQ. The V and J ends lost 3 bases and 6 bases, in that order; junction bases with no gene match: 7.

This chain links TRBV7-2 with TRBJ1-1; 9 nucleotides align to TRBD1. Unmatched junction bases numbered 17, after V lost 1 base and J lost 5 bases. This CDR3 is built from 19 residues. Germline assignment: CDR1 SGHTA and CDR2 FQGNSA. CDR3 sequence (DNA): TGTGCCAGCAGCTTAGGAATTTGGAGGACAGGGGCCTCCCGGACTGAAGCTTTCTTT. Amino acids: CASSLGIWRTGASRTEAFF.

The chain uses TRBV3-1 (or the pseudogene TRBV3-2) and TRBJ2-3, with no clear D. V was shortened by 0 bases and J by 7 bases, with 5 bases between the two germline ends. The CDR3 length is 12 residues. Looked up from germline, CDR1 is LGHDT and CDR2 is YNNKEL (reference sequence). CDR3 loop: CASSQDRHTQYF. CDR3 nucleotides: TGTGCCAGCAGCCAAGATCGTCATACGCAGTATTTT.

This chain uses TRBV2 with TRBJ1-2; no clear D. CDR3 length equals 11 residues. Trimming took 7 bases from V and 4 from J, leaving 7 bases between them. CDR1 and CDR2 from the germline V gene are SNHLY and FYNNEI. The CDR3 protein is CASTRIYGYTF. CDR3 DNA: TGTGCCAGCACGCGGATCTATGGCTACACCTTC. Supplemented by reference TRBV2 and TRBJ1-2, the full variable domain reads EPEVTQTPSHQVTQMGQEVILRCVPISNHLYFYWYRQILGQKVEFLVSFYNNEISEKSEIFDDQFSVERPDGSNFTLKIRSTKLEDSAMYFCASTRIYGYTFGSGTRLTVV.

This chain connects TRBV3-1 (or the pseudogene TRBV3-2) to TRBJ2-7; 8 nucleotides agree with TRBD1. The V gene's germline CDR1 is LGHDT and CDR2 YNNKEL (reference sequence). V lost 7 bases and J lost 1; bases outside the gene matches: 9. This CDR3 has 15 amino acids. The DNA of the CDR3 is TGTGCCAGCACCCGGGGGCAGGGGGCTTCCTACGAGCAGTACTTC. It yields the protein CASTRGQGASYEQYF.

This chain connects TRBV27 to TRBJ2-1, with 7 bases identical to TRBD2. In germline, CDR1 is MNHEY, CDR2 SMNVEV (reference sequence). With V trimmed by 1 base and J by 6 bases, 0 bases remained unmatched. The CDR3 has 13 amino acids. CDR3 sequence (DNA): TGTGCCAGCAGTTTATGGGGGGGCAATGAGCAGTTCTTC. Its translation: CASSLWGGNEQFF.

This chain connects TRBV5-1 to TRBJ2-4; D remains unclear. V lost 0 bases to trimming and J lost 5 bases, with 9 bases between them. This CDR3 has 14 residues. Germline V gene lookup returns CDR1 SGHRS and CDR2 YFSETQ. The CDR3 region is CASSLDPSQNIQYF. CDR3 in DNA: TGCGCCAGCAGCTTGGACCCGAGCCAAAACATTCAGTACTTC. Together with reference TRBV5-1 and TRBJ2-4, the CDR3 gives the full variable domain: KAGVTQTPRYLIKTRGQQVTLSCSPISGHRSVSWYQQTPGQGLQFLFEYFSETQRNKGNFPGRFSGRQFSNSRSEMNVSTLELGDSALYLCASSLDPSQNIQYFGAGTRLSVL.

The chain is built from TRBV12-3 or TRBV12-4 and TRBJ1-2; tentative D call: TRBD1 (5 bases). The CDR3 is 12 amino acids. V dropped 3 bases and J dropped 12 bases, with 14 bases sitting between them. The CDR3 coding sequence is TGTGCCAGCAGTTTCTCCAGGGTAAGGGACACCTTC. Its protein product is CASSFSRVRDTF.

The chain is built from TRBV19 and TRBJ2-7; 11 bases are shared with TRBD1. The CDR3 is 15 residues long. CDR1 is LNHDA, CDR2 SQIVND, per germline (reference sequence). The ends lost 5 bases at V and 3 bases at J; junction bases unmatched: 6. The CDR3 DNA sequence: TGTGCCAGTAGTTCAACCGGGACAGGGGGCTACGAGCAGTACTTC. Amino acid sequence: CASSSTGTGGYEQYF.

In its sample, this clone was seen once. The chain combines TRBV25-1 with TRBJ2-6; TRBD2 matches at 8 bases. The junction had 7 bases not matched to a gene; V was cut back by 6 bases and J by 0 bases. The germline gives CDR1 MGHDK, CDR2 SYGVNS. The CDR3 has 17 amino acids. CDR3 amino acids: CASSLYGTSSGANVLTF. As DNA, the CDR3 is TGTGCCAGCAGCCTCTATGGGACTAGCTCTGGGGCCAACGTCCTGACTTTC.

The genes are TRBV5-1 and TRBJ1-1, with 7 bases aligning to TRBD1. Germline-derived CDR1 and CDR2 are SGHRS and YFSETQ. Trimming at V came to 0 bases and at J to 4 bases, leaving 6 bases not matched to a gene. CDR3 length: 15 residues. CDR3: CASSLGDSGRTEAFF. In DNA, the CDR3 is TGCGCCAGCAGCTTGGGGGACAGTGGGCGCACTGAAGCTTTCTTT.

The J gene is TRBJ2-4, the V gene TRBV19, with 8 bases fitting TRBD2. The germline gives CDR1 LNHDA, CDR2 SQIVND (reference sequence). V lost 5 bases, J lost 7 bases, and 10 bases stayed unmatched. The length of the CDR3 is 15 residues. CDR3 sequence reads: CASSRPAGGRNIQYF. CDR3 in DNA: TGTGCCAGTAGTCGACCTGCGGGAGGCCGCAACATTCAGTACTTC.

The chain joins TRBV7-9 to TRBJ1-2; possible D gene TRBD1, 6 bases. Germline CDR1 reads SEHNR; CDR2 reads FQNEAQ (reference sequence). V dropped 7 bases and J dropped 2 bases, with 11 bases sitting between them. The CDR3 runs 13 residues. Here the CDR3 DNA reads TGTGCCAGCACCCTGGGGGCAAACTATGGCTACACCTTC. It translates to CASTLGANYGYTF. The full variable domain, rest sourced from reference TRBV7-9 and TRBJ1-2, is DTGVSQNPRHKITKRGQNVTFRCDPISEHNRLYWYRQTLGQGPEFLTYFQNEAQLEKSRLLSDRFSAERPKGSFSTLEIQRTEQGDSAMYLCASTLGANYGYTFGSGTRLTVV.

The rearrangement links TRBV28 to TRBJ2-7; 13 nucleotides match TRBD2. The CDR3 has 16 residues. Germline lookup yields CDR1 MDHEN and CDR2 SYDVKM. V shed 3 bases and J 4 bases; nucleotides not matched to a gene: 6. The chain's CDR3 is CASSLRLAGGMYEQYF. Here the CDR3 DNA reads TGTGCCAGCAGTTTGAGACTAGCGGGAGGAATGTACGAGCAGTACTTC.

V and J are TRBV12-3 or TRBV12-4 and TRBJ1-1; 7 bases fit TRBD1. The V and J ends lost 6 bases and 3 bases, in that order; junction bases with no gene match: 4. This CDR3 has 13 amino acids. In nucleotides, the CDR3 is TGTGCCAGCAGAGACAGGGAGGACACTGAAGCTTTCTTT. It yields the protein CASRDREDTEAFF.

This sequence joins TRBV24-1 and TRBJ2-1, with 11 bases identical to TRBD2. This CDR3 has 17 amino acids. Germline V gives CDR1 KGHDR, CDR2 SFDVKD. J was trimmed by 3 bases and V by 9 bases; bases with no gene match: 12. The CDR3 DNA follows: TGTGCCACCGTGGGCGGGACCCTAGCGGGAGGCTACAATGAGCAGTTCTTC. It encodes CATVGGTLAGGYNEQFF.